Presented here are 22 T cell receptor beta chains from one specimen sequenced in a study of CD8 T cells in ankylosing spondylitis. TCRdb itself ran the 5' RACE reads through MiXCR, one entry per CDR3 protein. The sample consists of some 130,000 distinct CDR3 sequences, more than 7% of them appearing once. The specimen was synovial fluid, either unsorted or a sorted T cell fraction (not recorded which). Receptor source: a male donor with ankylosing spondylitis.

This clonotype was picked up a small number of times. The chain is built from TRBV20-1 and TRBJ2-3; D may be TRBD1 or TRBD2 (5 bases each). Germline loops: CDR1 DFQATT, CDR2 SNEGSKA (reference sequence). CDR3 length: 12 residues. The V gene lost 7 bases and the J gene lost 0 bases, with 8 bases spanning the gap. The DNA for the CDR3 is TGCAGTGGCGAGGGGAGCACAGATACGCAGTATTTT. Translating gives CSGEGSTDTQYF.

The rearrangement uses TRBV20-1 and TRBJ2-3, with 9 bases identical to TRBD2. V lost 6 bases and J lost 4; bases outside the gene matches: 17. This CDR3 spans 17 amino acids. Germline CDR1 is DFQATT and CDR2 is SNEGSKA (reference sequence). The CDR3: CSAGGGNSGRYADTQYF. CDR3 bases: TGCAGTGCCGGAGGGGGTAACAGCGGGAGGTACGCAGATACGCAGTATTTT.

The sample holds many counts of this clonotype. The chain couples TRBV12-3 or TRBV12-4 to TRBJ2-3, with 15 bases aligning to TRBD2. The CDR3 runs 16 residues. Germline trimming cut 3 bases from V and 4 bases from J; bases unmatched to any gene: 2. CDR3 protein: CASSFGLAGGPDTQYF. The CDR3, as DNA: TGTGCCAGCAGTTTCGGACTAGCGGGGGGGCCAGATACGCAGTATTTT.

This chain links TRBV28 with TRBJ2-1; D might be TRBD2 (5 bases). Germline loops: CDR1 MDHEN, CDR2 SYDVKM. With 2 bases removed from V and 5 bases from J, the gap between germline ends came to 13 bases. This CDR3 comprises 15 residues. DNA of the CDR3: TGTGCCAGCAGTTTACGCGGGCCGCCCCACAATGAGCAGTTCTTC. Translation gives CASSLRGPPHNEQFF.

J is TRBJ1-1 and V is TRBV11-2; 7 bases line up with TRBD1. Germline CDR1 SGHAT, CDR2 FQNNGV. The J segment lost 3 bases and the V segment lost 5 bases, leaving 9 bases of the junction unmatched. The CDR3 is 15 residues long. The CDR3 DNA reads TGTGCCAGCAGCCCGAGGACAGGAGGGGACACTGAAGCTTTCTTT. This translates into CASSPRTGGDTEAFF.

This clonotype appeared many times. This rearrangement joins TRBV4-2 to TRBJ2-2; TRBD2 might be the D (5 bases). V lost 4 bases and J lost 6, with 15 bases in between. The germline gives CDR1 LGHNA, CDR2 YNFKEQ. The CDR3 runs to 15 residues. CDR3 residues: CASSPLSRGAGELFF. The CDR3 nucleotides read TGTGCCAGCAGCCCGCTAAGCCGGGGAGCCGGGGAGCTGTTTTTT.

In its sample, this clonotype was seen many times. This chain joins TRBV20-1 and TRBJ1-2; 9 bases map to TRBD1. The J segment lost 5 bases and the V segment lost 6 bases, leaving 7 bases of the junction unmatched. The CDR3 loop spans 13 amino acids. Germline V gene lookup returns CDR1 DFQATT and CDR2 SNEGSKA (reference sequence). CDR3 region: CSAWDRERYGYTF. CDR3 DNA: TGCAGTGCCTGGGACAGGGAACGGTATGGCTACACCTTC.

By sample share, this clonotype is medium-sized. The rearrangement links TRBV2 to TRBJ2-1, with 9 bases aligning to TRBD1. J was trimmed by 7 bases and V by 6 bases; bases with no gene match: 10. Germline CDR1 is SNHLY and CDR2 is FYNNEI. CDR3 length: 15 residues. CDR3 bases: TGTGCCAGCAGACTGATGAGGACAGGGGAGAATGAGCAGTTCTTC. Translated: CASRLMRTGENEQFF.

This clonotype occurred a few times. The chain employs TRBV6-5 and TRBJ2-3; D might be TRBD2 (5 bases). The V gene's germline CDR1 is MNHEY and CDR2 SVGAGI. V lost 4 bases to trimming and J lost 3 bases, with 8 bases between them. This CDR3 spans 13 amino acids. The CDR3 region is CASSSGRTDTQYF. In nucleotides, the CDR3 is TGTGCCAGCAGTTCGGGAAGGACAGATACGCAGTATTTT.

This clonotype was seen a few times. The chain has TRBV24-1 and TRBJ2-5; no definite D call. The germline CDR1 and CDR2 sequences are KGHDR and SFDVKD. The CDR3 spans 15 residues. Between the trimmed V and J ends, which lost 4 bases and 2 bases, there was a span of 13 bases. CDR3 sequence reads: CATSDPALIQETQYF. Here the CDR3 DNA reads TGTGCCACCAGTGACCCCGCCTTGATACAAGAGACCCAGTACTTC.

At least ten counts were recorded for this clonotype. The rearrangement uses TRBV7-2 and TRBJ2-5, with 7 nucleotides matching TRBD1. The V gene's germline CDR1 is SGHTA and CDR2 FQGNSA. The CDR3 sequence is 15 residues long. Trimming cost V 5 bases and J 1 base; bases outside gene matches: 7. DNA for the CDR3: TGTGCCAGCAGCCAGGCCGGGACAGCCCAAGAGACCCAGTACTTC. Amino acid sequence: CASSQAGTAQETQYF.

This clonotype was seen many times. V usage is TRBV20-1 and J usage is TRBJ2-1; D perhaps matches TRBD2 (7 bases). Trimming took off 6 bases at V and 7 bases at J, with 19 bases between the two ends. The germline CDR1 and CDR2 sequences are DFQATT and SNEGSKA (reference sequence). CDR3 length: 14 amino acids. CDR3 region: CSARGLAVRNEQFF. DNA for the CDR3: TGCAGTGCCAGGGGCCTAGCGGTGAGAAATGAGCAGTTCTTC.

The rearrangement links TRBV15 to TRBJ2-4, with D unresolved. V was cut by 5 bases and J by 0 bases, with 14 bases left in between. Germline lookup yields CDR1 LNHNV and CDR2 YYDKDF (reference sequence). The CDR3 is made up of 16 amino acids. The CDR3 sequence: CATSPDGRIAKNIQYF. CDR3 nucleotide sequence: TGTGCCACCAGCCCCGACGGAAGAATAGCCAAAAACATTCAGTACTTC.

The chain uses TRBV29-1 and TRBJ1-2; 9 bases are shared with TRBD1. The CDR3 extends over 13 amino acids. Losses at the gene ends were 6 bases for V and 4 bases for J; bases not matched to a gene: 6. Per the germline V gene, CDR1 is SQVTM and CDR2 is ANQGSEA. This chain's CDR3 is CSVTGGAVYGYTF. CDR3 nucleotide sequence: TGCAGCGTCACAGGGGGCGCCGTCTATGGCTACACCTTC.

This clonotype turned up a few times. The chain uses TRBV6-5 and TRBJ1-2; unclear D gene. V was pared by 3 bases and J by 4 bases, with 12 bases between. CDR1 MNHEY and CDR2 SVGAGI come from the germline V gene. The CDR3 contains 14 residues. The CDR3 spells CASSYHDAGYGYTF. The CDR3, as DNA: TGTGCCAGCAGTTATCACGATGCTGGCTATGGCTACACCTTC.

This clonotype appeared many times. The CDR3 DNA follows: TGTGCCAGCGGGGTTGGGGATTCACCCCTCCACTTT. This encodes CASGVGDSPLHF. J is TRBJ1-6 and V is TRBV2; unclear D gene. Trimming pared 8 bases from V and 8 bases from J, leaving 10 bases between. Germline V lookup: CDR1 SNHLY, CDR2 FYNNEI. The CDR3 totals 12 residues.

The gene calls are TRBV5-8 and TRBJ2-2; possibly TRBD1 for D (6 bases). The CDR3 is made up of 15 amino acids. Trimming pared 4 bases from V and 1 base from J, leaving 11 bases between. The germline V gene has CDR1 SGHTS and CDR2 YDEGEE. The CDR3 nucleotides are TGTGCCAGCAGCGTAACAGGGCGGAACACCGGGGAGCTGTTTTTT. Its protein is CASSVTGRNTGELFF.

The chain joins TRBV20-1 to TRBJ1-6, with D possibly matching TRBD1 (5 bases). Trimming removed 3 bases from V and 9 bases from J, with 21 bases in between. Germline loops: CDR1 DFQATT, CDR2 SNEGSKA (reference sequence). The CDR3 runs to 16 residues. The CDR3 loop is CSARDPGLSLLSPLHF. CDR3 nucleotide sequence: TGCAGTGCTAGGGACCCGGGACTATCCTTACTTTCACCCCTCCACTTT.

The genes are TRBV7-2 and TRBJ2-5; no reliable D call. The CDR3 spans 12 residues. Between the trimmed V and J ends, which lost 5 bases and 7 bases, there was a span of 11 bases. Germline V CDR1 and CDR2: SGHTA, FQGNSA. The CDR3 reads CASSPADGTQYF. The CDR3, as DNA: TGTGCCAGCAGCCCCGCTGACGGGACCCAGTACTTC.

This clonotype was detected ten times or more. The chain has TRBV7-9 and TRBJ2-6; the D is unclear. The V gene lost 2 bases and the J gene lost 4 bases, with 9 bases spanning the gap. This CDR3 spans 15 amino acids. CDR1 is SEHNR, CDR2 FQNEAQ, per germline (reference sequence). DNA of the CDR3: TGTGCCAGCAGCTTAACAGTTGCGGGGGCCAACGTCCTGACTTTC. This encodes CASSLTVAGANVLTF.

This clonotype was observed a few times. The chain joins TRBV5-4 to TRBJ2-2, with unresolved D. With 0 bases removed from V and 9 bases from J, the gap between germline ends came to 9 bases. This CDR3 contains 13 residues. Germline V CDR1 and CDR2: SGHNT, YYREEE (reference sequence). This chain's CDR3 is CASSLEGYRELFF. In DNA, the CDR3 is TGTGCCAGCAGCTTGGAAGGCTACCGGGAGCTGTTTTTT.

This clonotype was seen more than once but under ten times. This sequence joins TRBV6-2 or TRBV6-3 and TRBJ2-1; 10 bases line up with TRBD1. The trim removed 6 bases at V and 5 bases at J, leaving 1 base unmatched. Germline values: CDR1 MNHEY, CDR2 SVGEGT. CDR3 length equals 13 residues. The CDR3 DNA sequence: TGTGCCAGCAGGGGACAGGGGCACAATGAGCAGTTCTTC. Amino acid sequence: CASRGQGHNEQFF.